This TCR beta chain comes out of a study of blood T cell repertoires in COVID-19. Trimming cost V 0 bases and J 4 bases; bases outside gene matches: 4. Per the germline V gene, CDR1 is SGHRS and CDR2 is YFSETQ. This CDR3 contains 15 residues. This clone was detected a few times. Other DNA sequences in this sample translate to the same CDR3. Assay: immunoSEQ multiplex PCR; the TCRdb copy retains only in-frame clones and omits some. The sample yields 300,000 to 400,000 clones, around nine tenths seen once. The rearrangement joins TRBV5-1 to TRBJ2-1; 7 bases match TRBD1. The source of this sequence is a young woman with acute COVID-19. Sequencing was carried out using PBMCs or T cells enriched from blood (not recorded which). CDR3 loop: CASSLEDRNYNEQFF. The CDR3 nucleotides are TGCGCCAGCAGCTTGGAGGACAGGAATTACAATGAGCAGTTCTTC.